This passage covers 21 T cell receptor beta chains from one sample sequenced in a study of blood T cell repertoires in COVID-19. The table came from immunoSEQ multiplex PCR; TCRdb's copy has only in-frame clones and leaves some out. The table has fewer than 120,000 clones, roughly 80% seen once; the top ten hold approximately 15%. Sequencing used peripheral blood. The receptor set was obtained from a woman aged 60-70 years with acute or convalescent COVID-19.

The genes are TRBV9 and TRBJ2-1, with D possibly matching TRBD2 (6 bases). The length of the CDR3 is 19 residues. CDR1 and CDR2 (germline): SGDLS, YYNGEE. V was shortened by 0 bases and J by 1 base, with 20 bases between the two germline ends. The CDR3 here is CASSVVGVSGVLSYNEQFF. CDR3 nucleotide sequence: TGTGCCAGCAGCGTAGTAGGGGTTTCGGGAGTATTATCCTACAATGAGCAGTTCTTC.

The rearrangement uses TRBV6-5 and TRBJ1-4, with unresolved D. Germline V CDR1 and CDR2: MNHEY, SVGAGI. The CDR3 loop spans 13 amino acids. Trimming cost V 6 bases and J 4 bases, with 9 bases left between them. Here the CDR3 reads CASRHGGNEKLFF. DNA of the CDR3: TGTGCCAGCAGACATGGCGGTAATGAAAAACTGTTTTTT.

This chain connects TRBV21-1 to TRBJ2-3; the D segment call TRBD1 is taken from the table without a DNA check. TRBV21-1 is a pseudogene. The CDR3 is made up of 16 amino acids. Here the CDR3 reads CASSLWDSLSTDTQYF. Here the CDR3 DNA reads TGTGCCAGCAGCCTATGGGACAGTCTTAGCACAGATACGCAGTATTTT.

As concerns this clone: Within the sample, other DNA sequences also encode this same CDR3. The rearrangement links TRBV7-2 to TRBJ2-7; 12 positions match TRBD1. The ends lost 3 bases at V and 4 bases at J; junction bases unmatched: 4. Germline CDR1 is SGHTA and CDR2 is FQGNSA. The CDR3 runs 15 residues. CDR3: CASSLGQGARYEQYF. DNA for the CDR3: TGTGCCAGCAGCTTGGGACAGGGGGCGCGATACGAGCAGTACTTC. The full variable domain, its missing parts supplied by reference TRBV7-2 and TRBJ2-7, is GAGVSQSPSNKVTEKGKDVELRCDPISGHTALYWYRQSLGQGLEFLIYFQGNSAPDKSGLPSDRFSAERTGGSVSTLTIQRTQQEDSAVYLCASSLGQGARYEQYFGPGTRLTVT.

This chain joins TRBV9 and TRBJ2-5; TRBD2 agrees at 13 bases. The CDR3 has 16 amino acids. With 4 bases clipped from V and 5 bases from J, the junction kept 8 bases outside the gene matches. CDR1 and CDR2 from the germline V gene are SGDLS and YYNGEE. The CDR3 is CASSPTSGGAYETQYF. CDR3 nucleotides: TGTGCCAGCAGCCCCACTAGCGGGGGGGCCTACGAGACCCAGTACTTC. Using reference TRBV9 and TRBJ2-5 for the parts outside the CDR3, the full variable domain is DSGVTQTPKHLITATGQRVTLRCSPRSGDLSVYWYQQSLDQGLQFLIQYYNGEERAKGNILERFSAQQFPDLHSELNLSSLELGDSALYFCASSPTSGGAYETQYFGPGTRLLVL.

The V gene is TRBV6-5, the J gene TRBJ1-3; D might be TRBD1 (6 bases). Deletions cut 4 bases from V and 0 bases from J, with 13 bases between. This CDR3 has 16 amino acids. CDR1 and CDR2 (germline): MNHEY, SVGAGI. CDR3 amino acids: CASSSSGANSGNTIYF. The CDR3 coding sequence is TGTGCCAGCAGTTCCTCAGGGGCAAACTCTGGAAACACCATATATTTT.

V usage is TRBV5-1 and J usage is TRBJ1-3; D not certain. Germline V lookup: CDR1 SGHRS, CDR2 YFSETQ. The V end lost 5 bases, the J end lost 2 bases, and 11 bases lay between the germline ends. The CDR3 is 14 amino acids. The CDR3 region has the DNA TGCGCCAGCAGGGAGGAGGAGGCTGGAAACACCATATATTTT. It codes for CASREEEAGNTIYF.

The CDR3 sequence is CASSIWTGSYEQYF. The CDR3 DNA reads TGTGCCAGTAGTATTTGGACAGGGTCCTACGAGCAGTACTTC. The chain employs TRBV19 and TRBJ2-7; 8 positions match TRBD1. This CDR3 is 14 amino acids long. The ends lost 3 bases at V and 1 base at J; junction bases unmatched: 2. Per germline, CDR1 LNHDA and CDR2 SQIVND (reference sequence).

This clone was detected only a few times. This chain's CDR3 is CASRRGVPLHF. In DNA form, the CDR3 reads TGTGCCAGCAGGAGAGGAGTACCCCTCCACTTT. The chain joins TRBV6-5 to TRBJ1-6; no definite D call. CDR3 length equals 11 residues. Germline assignment: CDR1 MNHEY and CDR2 SVGAGI. The V and J ends lost 6 bases and 12 bases respectively, with 9 bases between them.

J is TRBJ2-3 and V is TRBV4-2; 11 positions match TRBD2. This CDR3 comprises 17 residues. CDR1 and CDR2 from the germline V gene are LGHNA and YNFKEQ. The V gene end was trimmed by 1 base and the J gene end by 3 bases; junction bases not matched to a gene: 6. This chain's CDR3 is CASSQVLAGGPTDTQYF. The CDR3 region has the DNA TGTGCCAGCAGCCAAGTCCTAGCGGGGGGCCCTACAGATACGCAGTATTTT.

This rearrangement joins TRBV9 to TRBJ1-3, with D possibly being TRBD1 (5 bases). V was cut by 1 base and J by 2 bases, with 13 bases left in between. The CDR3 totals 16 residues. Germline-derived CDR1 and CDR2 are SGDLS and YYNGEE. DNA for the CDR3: TGTGCCAGCAGCGTAAACCCGATAGGGGCTGGAAACACCATATATTTT. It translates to CASSVNPIGAGNTIYF.

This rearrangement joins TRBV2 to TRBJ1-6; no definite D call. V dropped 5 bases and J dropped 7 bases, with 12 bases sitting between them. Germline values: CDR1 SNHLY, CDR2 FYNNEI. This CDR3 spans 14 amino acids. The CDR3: CASSSSVGNSPLHF. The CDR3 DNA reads TGTGCCAGCAGTTCCTCGGTCGGGAATTCACCCCTCCACTTT.

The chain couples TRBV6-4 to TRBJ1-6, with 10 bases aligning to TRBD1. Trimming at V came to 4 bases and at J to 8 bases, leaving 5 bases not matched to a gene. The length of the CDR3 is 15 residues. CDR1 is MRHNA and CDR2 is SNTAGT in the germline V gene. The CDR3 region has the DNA TGTGCCAGCAGTGTTACCGGGACAGGGGATTCACCCCTCCACTTT. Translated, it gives CASSVTGTGDSPLHF.

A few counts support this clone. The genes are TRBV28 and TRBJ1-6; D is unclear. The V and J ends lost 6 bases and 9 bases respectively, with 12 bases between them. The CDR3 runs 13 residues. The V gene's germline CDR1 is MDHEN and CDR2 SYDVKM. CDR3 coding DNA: TGTGCCAGCAGCACCCCCTCCGGTTCACCCCTCCACTTT. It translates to CASSTPSGSPLHF.

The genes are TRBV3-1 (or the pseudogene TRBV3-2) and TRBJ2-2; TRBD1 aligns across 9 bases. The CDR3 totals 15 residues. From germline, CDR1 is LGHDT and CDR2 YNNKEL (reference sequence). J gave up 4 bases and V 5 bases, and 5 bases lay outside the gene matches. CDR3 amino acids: CASSSQTGGTGELFF. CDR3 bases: TGTGCCAGCAGCTCCCAGACAGGGGGCACCGGGGAGCTGTTTTTT.

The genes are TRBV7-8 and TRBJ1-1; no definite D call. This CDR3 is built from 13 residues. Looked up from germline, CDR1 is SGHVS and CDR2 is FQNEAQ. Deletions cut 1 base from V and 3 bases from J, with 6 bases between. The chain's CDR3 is CASSLDKYTEAFF. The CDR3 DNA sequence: TGTGCCAGCAGCTTAGACAAATACACTGAAGCTTTCTTT.

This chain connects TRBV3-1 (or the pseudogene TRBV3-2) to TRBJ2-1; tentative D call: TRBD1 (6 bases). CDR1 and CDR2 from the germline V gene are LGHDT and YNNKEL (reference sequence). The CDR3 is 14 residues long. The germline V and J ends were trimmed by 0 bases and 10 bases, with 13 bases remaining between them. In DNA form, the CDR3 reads TGTGCCAGCAGCCAAGATAGTAATGGGGGCGAGCAGTTCTTC. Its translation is CASSQDSNGGEQFF.

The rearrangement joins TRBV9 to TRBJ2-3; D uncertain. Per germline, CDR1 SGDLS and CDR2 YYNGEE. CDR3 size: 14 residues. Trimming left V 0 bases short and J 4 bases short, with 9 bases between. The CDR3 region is CASSVATIADTQYF. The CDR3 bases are TGTGCCAGCAGCGTAGCTACGATCGCAGATACGCAGTATTTT.

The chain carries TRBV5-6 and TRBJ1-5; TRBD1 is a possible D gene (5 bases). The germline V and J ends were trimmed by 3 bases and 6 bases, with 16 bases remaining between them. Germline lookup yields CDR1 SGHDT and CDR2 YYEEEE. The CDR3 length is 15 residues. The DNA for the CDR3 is TGTGCCAGCAGCTCGCGGGGGGGGTCAAGTCAGCCCCAGCATTTT. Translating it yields CASSSRGGSSQPQHF.

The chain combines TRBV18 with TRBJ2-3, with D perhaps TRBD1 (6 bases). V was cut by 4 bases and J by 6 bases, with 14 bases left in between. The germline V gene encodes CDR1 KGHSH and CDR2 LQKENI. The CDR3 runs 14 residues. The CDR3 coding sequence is TGTGCCAGCTCACAATCCTTTAGGGGGGATACGCAGTATTTT. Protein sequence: CASSQSFRGDTQYF.

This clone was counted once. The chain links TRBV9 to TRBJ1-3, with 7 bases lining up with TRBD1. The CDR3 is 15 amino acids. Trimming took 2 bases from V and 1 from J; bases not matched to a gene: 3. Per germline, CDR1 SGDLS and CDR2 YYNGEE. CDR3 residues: CASSVGTVSGNTIYF. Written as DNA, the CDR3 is TGTGCCAGCAGCGTGGGGACAGTTTCTGGAAACACCATATATTTT.